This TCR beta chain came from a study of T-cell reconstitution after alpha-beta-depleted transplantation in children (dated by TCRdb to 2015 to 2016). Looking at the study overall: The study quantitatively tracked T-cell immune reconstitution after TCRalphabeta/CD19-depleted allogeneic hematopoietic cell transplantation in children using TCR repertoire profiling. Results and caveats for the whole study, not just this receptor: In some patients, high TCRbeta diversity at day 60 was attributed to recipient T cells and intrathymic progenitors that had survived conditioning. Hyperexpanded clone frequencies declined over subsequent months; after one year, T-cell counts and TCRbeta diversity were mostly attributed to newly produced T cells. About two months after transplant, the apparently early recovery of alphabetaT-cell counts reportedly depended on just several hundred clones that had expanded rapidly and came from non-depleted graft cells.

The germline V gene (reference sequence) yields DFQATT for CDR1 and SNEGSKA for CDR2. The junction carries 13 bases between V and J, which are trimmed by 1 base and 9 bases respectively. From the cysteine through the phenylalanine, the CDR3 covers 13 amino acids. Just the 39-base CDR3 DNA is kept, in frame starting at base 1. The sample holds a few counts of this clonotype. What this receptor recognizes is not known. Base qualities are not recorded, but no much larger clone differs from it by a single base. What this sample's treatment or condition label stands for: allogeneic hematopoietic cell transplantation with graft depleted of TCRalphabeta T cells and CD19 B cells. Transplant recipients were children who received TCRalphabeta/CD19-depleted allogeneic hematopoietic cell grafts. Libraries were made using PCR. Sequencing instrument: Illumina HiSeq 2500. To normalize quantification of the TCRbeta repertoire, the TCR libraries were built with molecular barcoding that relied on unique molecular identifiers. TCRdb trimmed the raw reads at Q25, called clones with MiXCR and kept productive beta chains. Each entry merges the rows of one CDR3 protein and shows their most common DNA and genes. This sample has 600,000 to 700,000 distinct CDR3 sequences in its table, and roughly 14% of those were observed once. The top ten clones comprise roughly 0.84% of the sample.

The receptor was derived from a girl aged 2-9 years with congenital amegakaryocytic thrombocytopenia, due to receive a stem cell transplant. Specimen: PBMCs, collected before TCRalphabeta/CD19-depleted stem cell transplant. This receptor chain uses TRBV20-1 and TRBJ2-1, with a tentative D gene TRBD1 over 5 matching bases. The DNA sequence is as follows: TGCAGTGCTAGAGGGGCTAGGGGCGGTGAGCAGTTCTTC. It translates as CSARGARGGEQFF.